These 17 T cell receptor beta chains came from one sample sequenced in a study of T cells in Graves' hyperthyroidism and ophthalmopathy. RNA transcripts provided the source from which TCR beta CDR3 regions were amplified. Primed by the HTBI set, a first-round RT-PCR was run on the TCR CDR3. TCRdb fed the multiplex PCR reads into MiXCR, producing one record per CDR3 protein. The repertoire includes some 440,000 distinct CDR3 sequences, 15% to 19% of them detected once, and roughly 13% sits in the top ten. What was sequenced was blood. These TCRs come from a woman aged 18-29 years with Graves' hyperthyroidism.

This clonotype showed up many times. V and J are TRBV2 and TRBJ1-2, with D unclear. The CDR3 has 14 amino acids. CDR1 and CDR2 from the germline V gene are SNHLY and FYNNEI. The V and J ends lost 1 base and 3 bases respectively, with 9 bases between them. The CDR3 DNA reads TGTGCCAGCAGTGAAGATGGGGTCGACTATGGCTACACCTTC. Protein sequence: CASSEDGVDYGYTF.

This clonotype was seen a handful of times. V gene TRBV2 combines with J gene TRBJ2-5; D gene ambiguous. The CDR3 covers 15 residues. Germline lookup yields CDR1 SNHLY and CDR2 FYNNEI. The V end was cut by 6 bases, the J end by 1 base, with 15 bases between. CDR3 amino acids: CASSLTAARQETQYF. DNA for the CDR3: TGTGCCAGCAGCTTAACAGCAGCCCGCCAAGAGACCCAGTACTTC.

This rearrangement joins TRBV3-1 to TRBJ2-5; D not resolved. V was shortened by 4 bases and J by 3 bases, with 12 bases between the two germline ends. The CDR3 length is 14 residues. The germline gives CDR1 LGHDT, CDR2 YNNKEL (reference sequence). CDR3 coding DNA: TGTGCCAGCAGCCGGCTATGGGCGGAAGAGACCCAGTACTTC. Its translation is CASSRLWAEETQYF.

This clonotype was detected only a few times. The chain's CDR3 is CASTPSRGGGNTIYF. Written as DNA, the CDR3 is TGTGCCAGCACCCCCTCCAGGGGTGGTGGAAACACCATATATTTT. The chain carries TRBV28 and TRBJ1-3, with D possibly TRBD1 on 6 matching bases. Trimming left V 7 bases short and J 3 bases short, with 16 bases between. This CDR3 is 15 amino acids long. Germline V CDR1 and CDR2: MDHEN, SYDVKM.

V gene TRBV5-1 combines with J gene TRBJ1-2; a weak D match, TRBD1 (6 bases). V lost 2 bases to trimming and J lost 4 bases, with 15 bases between them. The CDR3 contains 15 residues. The germline V gene encodes CDR1 SGHRS and CDR2 YFSETQ. CDR3 protein: CASSFDRPTSYGYTF. CDR3 bases: TGCGCCAGCAGCTTTGACAGGCCGACCTCCTATGGCTACACCTTC. The full variable domain, completed using reference TRBV5-1 and TRBJ1-2, is KAGVTQTPRYLIKTRGQQVTLSCSPISGHRSVSWYQQTPGQGLQFLFEYFSETQRNKGNFPGRFSGRQFSNSRSEMNVSTLELGDSALYLCASSFDRPTSYGYTFGSGTRLTVV.

J is TRBJ2-7 and V is TRBV29-1; no definite D call. This CDR3 is 12 amino acids long. V gave up 7 bases and J gave up 0 bases, with 10 bases separating them. From germline, CDR1 is SQVTM and CDR2 ANQGSEA. The CDR3: CSALQSSYEQYF. The CDR3 DNA sequence: TGCAGCGCCCTTCAGAGCTCCTACGAGCAGTACTTC.

This clonotype was picked up many times. The chain uses TRBV7-8 and TRBJ1-5; tentatively, D is TRBD1 (5 bases). CDR3 size: 17 residues. CDR1 SGHVS and CDR2 FQNEAQ come from the germline V gene. Trimming left V 0 bases short and J 0 bases short, with 12 bases between. This CDR3 reads CASSLASTRDSNQPQHF. CDR3 coding DNA: TGTGCCAGCAGCTTAGCCTCCACCAGGGATAGCAATCAGCCCCAGCATTTT.

The sample holds a few counts of this clonotype. The rearrangement links TRBV24-1 to TRBJ2-1; D might be TRBD1 (6 bases). Germline V gene lookup returns CDR1 KGHDR and CDR2 SFDVKD. This CDR3 region has 16 residues. The V end was cut by 0 bases, the J end by 4 bases, with 12 bases between. CDR3 sequence reads: CATSDLVVGTYNEQFF. DNA for the CDR3: TGTGCCACCAGTGATTTGGTCGTCGGGACATACAATGAGCAGTTCTTC.

V and J are TRBV24-1 and TRBJ1-2; no reliable D call. The germline CDR1 and CDR2 sequences are KGHDR and SFDVKD. This CDR3 has 11 residues. Trimming pared 3 bases from V and 4 bases from J, leaving 2 bases between. CDR3 in amino acids: CATSDGYGYTF. The CDR3 region has the DNA TGTGCCACCAGTGATGGCTATGGCTACACCTTC.

V gene TRBV19 combines with J gene TRBJ2-2; the match to TRBD1 covers 7 bases. The CDR3 contains 14 residues. The junction had 7 bases not matched to a gene; V was cut back by 9 bases and J by 3 bases. Germline V CDR1 and CDR2: LNHDA, SQIVND (reference sequence). The CDR3 loop reads CASLRQGDTGELFF. The CDR3 coding sequence is TGTGCCAGCCTACGACAGGGTGACACCGGGGAGCTGTTTTTT.

In this sample, this clonotype turned up many times. The chain carries TRBV7-9 and TRBJ2-3, with 11 bases aligning to TRBD1. This CDR3 spans 15 amino acids. Germline-derived CDR1 and CDR2 are SEHNR and FQNEAQ (reference sequence). J gave up 7 bases and V 5 bases, and 8 bases lay outside the gene matches. CDR3 in amino acids: CASSHPGQGVYTQYF. CDR3 in DNA: TGTGCCAGCAGCCACCCGGGACAGGGGGTTTATACGCAGTATTTT.

This clonotype was seen at least ten times. The chain is built from TRBV20-1 and TRBJ1-2; unclear D gene. The CDR3 covers 14 residues. Trimming pared 2 bases from V and 8 bases from J, leaving 18 bases between. Germline values: CDR1 DFQATT, CDR2 SNEGSKA (reference sequence). The CDR3 region has the DNA TGCAGTGCTAGACGGTTGACGGAGGGTGAAGGCTACACCTTC. Translation gives CSARRLTEGEGYTF.

This clonotype was counted many times. The chain uses TRBV11-2 and TRBJ1-2; unclear D gene. V lost 2 bases, J lost 4 bases, and 14 bases lay in between. Germline CDR1 is SGHAT and CDR2 is FQNNGV. The CDR3 spans 15 residues. CDR3 region: CASSLTNSVSYGYTF. CDR3 DNA sequence: TGTGCCAGCAGCTTAACAAATTCGGTTAGCTATGGCTACACCTTC.

In its sample, this clonotype was seen a few times. CDR3 protein: CASRAEIWSGSYNEQFF. Here the CDR3 DNA reads TGTGCCAGCAGGGCAGAAATCTGGTCGGGCTCCTACAATGAGCAGTTCTTC. The V gene is TRBV7-9, the J gene TRBJ2-1; D is undetermined. The CDR3 has 17 residues. The germline V gene encodes CDR1 SEHNR and CDR2 FQNEAQ (reference sequence). V was cut by 6 bases and J by 0 bases, with 18 bases left in between. Using reference TRBV7-9 and TRBJ2-1 for the parts outside the CDR3, the full variable domain is DTGVSQNPRHKITKRGQNVTFRCDPISEHNRLYWYRQTLGQGPEFLTYFQNEAQLEKSRLLSDRFSAERPKGSFSTLEIQRTEQGDSAMYLCASRAEIWSGSYNEQFFGPGTRLTVL.

The rearrangement joins TRBV18 to TRBJ2-7; 8 bases line up with TRBD1. The germline V gene has CDR1 KGHSH and CDR2 LQKENI. The V and J ends lost 3 bases and 6 bases, in that order; junction bases with no gene match: 13. This CDR3 spans 16 amino acids. Here the CDR3 reads CASSPQIGQGRGEQYF. CDR3 DNA sequence: TGTGCCAGCTCACCCCAGATCGGACAGGGACGAGGCGAGCAGTACTTC.

This clonotype was observed many times. V is TRBV3-1 and J is TRBJ2-7; 13 nucleotides match TRBD2. The ends lost 3 bases at V and 1 base at J; junction bases unmatched: 3. Germline values: CDR1 LGHDT, CDR2 YNNKEL (reference sequence). This CDR3 has 16 amino acids. CDR3 loop: CASSQRLAGGSYEQYF. DNA of the CDR3: TGTGCCAGCAGCCAGCGACTAGCGGGAGGTTCCTACGAGCAGTACTTC.

Here the CDR3 reads CSVEGRFYGYTF. The CDR3 DNA reads as TGCAGCGTTGAGGGCAGATTCTATGGCTACACCTTC. This chain uses TRBV29-1 with TRBJ1-2; D remains ambiguous. The germline V gene has CDR1 SQVTM and CDR2 ANQGSEA. V shed 3 bases and J shed 4 bases, with 9 bases lying between them. The CDR3 has 12 amino acids.